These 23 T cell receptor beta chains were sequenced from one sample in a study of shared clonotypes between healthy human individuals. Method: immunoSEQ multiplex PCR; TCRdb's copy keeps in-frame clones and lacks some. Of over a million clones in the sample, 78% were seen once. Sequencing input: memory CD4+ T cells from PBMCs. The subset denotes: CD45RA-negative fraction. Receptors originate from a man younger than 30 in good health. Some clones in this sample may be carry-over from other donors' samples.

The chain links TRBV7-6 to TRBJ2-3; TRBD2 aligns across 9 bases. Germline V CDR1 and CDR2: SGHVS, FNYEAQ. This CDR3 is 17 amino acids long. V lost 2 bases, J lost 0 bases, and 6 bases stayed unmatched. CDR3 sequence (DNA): TGTGCCAGCAGCTTACAGACTAGCGGAGAAAGCACAGATACGCAGTATTTT. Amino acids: CASSLQTSGESTDTQYF.

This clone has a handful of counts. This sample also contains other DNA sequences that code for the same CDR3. CDR3 sequence reads: CASSSGDRANTEAFF. Here the CDR3 DNA reads TGCGCCAGCAGCTCTGGGGACAGGGCGAACACTGAAGCTTTCTTT. This rearrangement joins TRBV5-1 to TRBJ1-1; TRBD1 matches 9 bases. This CDR3 has 15 amino acids. Germline V lookup: CDR1 SGHRS, CDR2 YFSETQ. Trimming removed 3 bases from V and 1 base from J; junction bases left unmatched: 4.

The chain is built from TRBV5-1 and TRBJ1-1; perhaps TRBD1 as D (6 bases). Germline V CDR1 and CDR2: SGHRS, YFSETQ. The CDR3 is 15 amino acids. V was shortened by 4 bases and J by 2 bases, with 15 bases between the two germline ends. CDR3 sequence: CASSAQGFPNTEAFF. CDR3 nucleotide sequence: TGCGCCAGCAGCGCCCAGGGGTTCCCAAACACTGAAGCTTTCTTT.

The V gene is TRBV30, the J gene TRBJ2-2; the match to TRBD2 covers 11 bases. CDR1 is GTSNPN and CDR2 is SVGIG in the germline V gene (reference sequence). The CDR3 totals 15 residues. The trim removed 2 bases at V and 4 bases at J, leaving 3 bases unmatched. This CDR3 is CAWSPLAGVTGELFF. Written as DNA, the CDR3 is TGTGCCTGGAGTCCACTAGCGGGAGTCACCGGGGAGCTGTTTTTT. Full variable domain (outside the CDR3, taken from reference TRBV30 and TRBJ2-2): SQTIHQWPATLVQPVGSPLSLECTVEGTSNPNLYWYRQAAGRGLQLLFYSVGIGQISSEVPQNLSASRPQDRQFILSSKKLLLSDSGFYLCAWSPLAGVTGELFFGEGSRLTVL.

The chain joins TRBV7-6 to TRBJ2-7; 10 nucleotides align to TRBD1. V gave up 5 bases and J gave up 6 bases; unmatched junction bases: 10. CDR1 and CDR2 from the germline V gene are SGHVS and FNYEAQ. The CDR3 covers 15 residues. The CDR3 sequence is CASSTRQGAIGEQYF. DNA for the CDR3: TGTGCCAGCAGCACCAGACAGGGGGCAATCGGCGAGCAGTACTTC.

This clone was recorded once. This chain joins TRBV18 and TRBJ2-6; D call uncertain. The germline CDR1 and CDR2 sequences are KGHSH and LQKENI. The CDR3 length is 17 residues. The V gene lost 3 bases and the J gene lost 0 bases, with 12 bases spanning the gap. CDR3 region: CASSPRALSSGANVLTF. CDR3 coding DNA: TGTGCCAGCTCACCTCGGGCTCTCAGCTCTGGGGCCAACGTCCTGACTTTC.

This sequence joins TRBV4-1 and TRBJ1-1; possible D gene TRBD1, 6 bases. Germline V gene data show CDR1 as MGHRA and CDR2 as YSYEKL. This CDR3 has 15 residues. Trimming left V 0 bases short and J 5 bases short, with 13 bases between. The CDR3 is CASSQDRGAGTEAFF. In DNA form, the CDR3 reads TGCGCCAGCAGCCAAGATCGGGGGGCTGGGACTGAAGCTTTCTTT.

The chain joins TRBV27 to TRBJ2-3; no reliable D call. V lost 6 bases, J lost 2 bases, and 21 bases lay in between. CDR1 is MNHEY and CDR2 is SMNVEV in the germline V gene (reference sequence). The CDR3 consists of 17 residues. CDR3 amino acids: CASSEYAAQLLTDTQYF. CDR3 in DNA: TGTGCCAGCAGCGAATACGCCGCTCAGCTACTCACAGATACGCAGTATTTT.

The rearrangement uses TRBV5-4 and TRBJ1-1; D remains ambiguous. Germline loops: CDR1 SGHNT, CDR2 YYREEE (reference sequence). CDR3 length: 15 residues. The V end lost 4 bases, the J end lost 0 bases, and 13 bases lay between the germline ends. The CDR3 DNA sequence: TGTGCCAGCAGCCCCTCTGGACCCATGAACACTGAAGCTTTCTTT. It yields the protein CASSPSGPMNTEAFF.

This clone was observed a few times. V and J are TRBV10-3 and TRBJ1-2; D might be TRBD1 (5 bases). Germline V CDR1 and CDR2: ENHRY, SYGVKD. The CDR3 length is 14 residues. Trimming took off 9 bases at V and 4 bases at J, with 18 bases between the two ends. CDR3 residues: CAIGNPGFAYGYTF. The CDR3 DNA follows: TGTGCCATAGGGAACCCAGGGTTTGCCTATGGCTACACCTTC.

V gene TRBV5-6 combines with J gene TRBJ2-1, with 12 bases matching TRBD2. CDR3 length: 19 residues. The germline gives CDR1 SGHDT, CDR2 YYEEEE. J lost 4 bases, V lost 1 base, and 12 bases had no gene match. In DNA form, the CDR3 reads TGTGCCAGCAGCTTGTTCGGGGCTAGCGGGAGGGCAGGGTACAATGAGCAGTTCTTC. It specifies CASSLFGASGRAGYNEQFF.

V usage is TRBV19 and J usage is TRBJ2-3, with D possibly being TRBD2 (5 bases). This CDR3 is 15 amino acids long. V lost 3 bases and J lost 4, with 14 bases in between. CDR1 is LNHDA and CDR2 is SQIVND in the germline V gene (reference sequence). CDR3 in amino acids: CASSMVGGLPDTQYF. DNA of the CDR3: TGTGCCAGTAGTATGGTCGGCGGGCTCCCAGATACGCAGTATTTT.

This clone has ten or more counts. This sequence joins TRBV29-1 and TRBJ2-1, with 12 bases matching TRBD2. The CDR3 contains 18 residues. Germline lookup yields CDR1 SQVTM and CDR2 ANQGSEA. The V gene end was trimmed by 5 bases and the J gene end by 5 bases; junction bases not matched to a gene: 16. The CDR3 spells CSVRPRGTSGPGNNEQFF. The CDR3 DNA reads TGCAGCGTTAGGCCCAGGGGGACTAGCGGGCCTGGAAACAATGAGCAGTTCTTC.

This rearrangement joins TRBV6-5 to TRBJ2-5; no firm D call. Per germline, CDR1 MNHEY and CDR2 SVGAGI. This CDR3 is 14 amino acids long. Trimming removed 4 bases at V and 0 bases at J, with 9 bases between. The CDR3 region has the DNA TGTGCCAGCAGTTTAAGGTCGTACCAAGAGACCCAGTACTTC. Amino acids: CASSLRSYQETQYF.

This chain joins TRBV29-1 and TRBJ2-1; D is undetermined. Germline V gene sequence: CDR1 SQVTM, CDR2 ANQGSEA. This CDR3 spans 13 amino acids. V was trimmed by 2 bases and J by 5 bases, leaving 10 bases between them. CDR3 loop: CSVEILVNNEQFF. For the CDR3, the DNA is TGCAGCGTTGAAATCCTTGTCAACAATGAGCAGTTCTTC.

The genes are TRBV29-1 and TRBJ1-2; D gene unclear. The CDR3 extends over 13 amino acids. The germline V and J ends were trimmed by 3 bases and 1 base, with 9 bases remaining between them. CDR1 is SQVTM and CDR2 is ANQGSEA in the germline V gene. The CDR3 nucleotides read TGCAGCGTTGAGTTACGGAATAACTATGGCTACACCTTC. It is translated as CSVELRNNYGYTF.

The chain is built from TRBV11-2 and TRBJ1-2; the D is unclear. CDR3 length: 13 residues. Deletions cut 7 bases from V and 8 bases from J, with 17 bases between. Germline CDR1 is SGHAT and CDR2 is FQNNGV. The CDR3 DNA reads TGTGCCAGCACCCTTCATCCCAAAGAGGGCTACACCTTC. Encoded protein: CASTLHPKEGYTF.

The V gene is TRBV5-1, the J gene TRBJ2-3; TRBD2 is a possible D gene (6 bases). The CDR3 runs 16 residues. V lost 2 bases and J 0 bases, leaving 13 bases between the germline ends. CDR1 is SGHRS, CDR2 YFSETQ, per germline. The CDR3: CASSFRGAVSTDTQYF. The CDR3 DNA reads TGCGCCAGCAGCTTTCGCGGGGCGGTAAGCACAGATACGCAGTATTTT.

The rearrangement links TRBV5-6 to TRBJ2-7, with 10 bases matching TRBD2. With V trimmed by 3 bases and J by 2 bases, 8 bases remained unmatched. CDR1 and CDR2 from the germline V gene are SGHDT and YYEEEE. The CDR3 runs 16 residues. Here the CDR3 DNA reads TGTGCCAGCAGCTGGGGTGGGACTAGCGATACCTACGAGCAGTACTTC. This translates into CASSWGGTSDTYEQYF.

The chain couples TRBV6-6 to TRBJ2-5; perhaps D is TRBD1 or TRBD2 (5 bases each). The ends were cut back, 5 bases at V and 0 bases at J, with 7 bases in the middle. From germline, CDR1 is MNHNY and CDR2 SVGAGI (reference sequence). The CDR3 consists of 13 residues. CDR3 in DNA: TGTGCCAGCAGTCGGGGACACCAAGAGACCCAGTACTTC. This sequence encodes CASSRGHQETQYF.

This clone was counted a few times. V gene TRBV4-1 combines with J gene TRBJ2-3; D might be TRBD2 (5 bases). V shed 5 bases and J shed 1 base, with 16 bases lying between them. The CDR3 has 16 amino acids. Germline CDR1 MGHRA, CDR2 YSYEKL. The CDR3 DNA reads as TGCGCCAGCAGCGAGGGAATGCCCCTAGGCACAGATACGCAGTATTTT. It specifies CASSEGMPLGTDTQYF.

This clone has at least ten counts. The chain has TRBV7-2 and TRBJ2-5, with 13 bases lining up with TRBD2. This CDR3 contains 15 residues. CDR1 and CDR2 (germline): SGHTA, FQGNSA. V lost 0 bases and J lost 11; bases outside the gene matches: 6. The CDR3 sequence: CASSLAGLAGEEQYF. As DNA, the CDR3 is TGTGCCAGCAGCTTAGCTGGACTAGCGGGAGAGGAGCAGTACTTC.

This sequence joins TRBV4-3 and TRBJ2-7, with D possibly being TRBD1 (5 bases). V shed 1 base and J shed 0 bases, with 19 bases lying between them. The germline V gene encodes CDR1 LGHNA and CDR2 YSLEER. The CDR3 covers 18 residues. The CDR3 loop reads CASSQGAQGHSVSYEQYF. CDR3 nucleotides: TGCGCCAGCAGCCAAGGAGCCCAAGGACATTCGGTCTCCTACGAGCAGTACTTC.